This TCR beta chain was profiled in a study of cytomegalovirus exposure and HLA in healthy donors. Use of 60 Vbeta and 13 Jbeta primers characterized the PCR. Some clones are missing from TCRdb's copy, which holds only in-frame ones; the method was immunoSEQ multiplex PCR. The sample lists approximately 100,000 clones, roughly 76% occurring once. Germline CDR1 and CDR2: SGHTA and FQGNSA. This CDR3 has 15 amino acids. Trimming took 5 bases from V and 0 from J, leaving 12 bases between them. Samples came from healthy bone marrow donors. The source is a man in his forties in good health and CMV-seronegative. The gene calls are TRBV7-2 and TRBJ2-3; D unresolved. Input material: PBMCs. The CDR3 spells CASSPSLSSTDTQYF. The DNA for the CDR3 is TGTGCCAGCAGCCCTAGTCTGTCCAGCACAGATACGCAGTATTTT. Full variable domain (remainder filled in from reference TRBV7-2 and TRBJ2-3): GAGVSQSPSNKVTEKGKDVELRCDPISGHTALYWYRQSLGQGLEFLIYFQGNSAPDKSGLPSDRFSAERTGGSVSTLTIQRTQQEDSAVYLCASSPSLSSTDTQYFGPGTRLTVL.